The 2 T cell receptor beta chains below all came from one sample that was sequenced in a study of cytomegalovirus exposure and HLA in healthy donors. TCRdb's table, derived via immunoSEQ multiplex PCR, lists solely in-frame clones and lacks some. The repertoire includes roughly 220,000 clones, about 93% of them detected once, and 0.8% to 1.2% sits in the top ten. Sequenced input: PBMCs. The origin of the receptors is a woman younger than 30 in good health and CMV-seronegative.

The V call is TRBV28, the J call TRBJ2-3; TRBD2 matches 9 bases. Germline V gene data show CDR1 as MDHEN and CDR2 as SYDVKM. The CDR3 consists of 15 residues. Unmatched junction bases numbered 10, after V lost 4 bases and J lost 8 bases. The CDR3 region is CASSWRGLARGTQYF. The CDR3, as DNA: TGTGCCAGCAGTTGGCGGGGACTAGCTCGGGGTACGCAGTATTTT.

The chain combines TRBV30 with TRBJ1-5, with 7 bases lining up with TRBD1. Germline CDR1 reads GTSNPN; CDR2 reads SVGIG (reference sequence). V shed 0 bases and J 3 bases; nucleotides not matched to a gene: 5. The CDR3 extends over 15 amino acids. The DNA of the CDR3 is TGTGCCTGGAGTGTAGGAGGGGGCAACAATCAGCCCCAGCATTTT. Protein product: CAWSVGGGNNQPQHF. Complete variable domain (other parts from reference TRBV30 and TRBJ1-5): SQTIHQWPATLVQPVGSPLSLECTVEGTSNPNLYWYRQAAGRGLQLLFYSVGIGQISSEVPQNLSASRPQDRQFILSSKKLLLSDSGFYLCAWSVGGGNNQPQHFGDGTRLSIL.